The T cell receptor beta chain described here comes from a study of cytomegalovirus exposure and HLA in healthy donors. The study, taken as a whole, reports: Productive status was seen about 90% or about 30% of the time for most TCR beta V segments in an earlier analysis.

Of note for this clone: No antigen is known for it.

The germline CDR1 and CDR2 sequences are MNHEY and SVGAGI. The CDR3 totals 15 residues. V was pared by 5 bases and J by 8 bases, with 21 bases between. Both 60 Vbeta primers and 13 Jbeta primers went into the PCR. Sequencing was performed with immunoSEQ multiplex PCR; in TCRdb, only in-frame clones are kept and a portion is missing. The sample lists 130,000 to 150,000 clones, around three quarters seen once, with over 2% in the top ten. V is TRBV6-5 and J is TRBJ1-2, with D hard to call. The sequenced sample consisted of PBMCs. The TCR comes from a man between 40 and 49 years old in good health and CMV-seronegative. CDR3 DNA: TGTGCCAGCAGTGTGTCCCTTGAATTATGGAGAGGCTACACCTTC. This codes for CASSVSLELWRGYTF.